This passage covers 30 T cell receptor beta chains from one sample sequenced in a study of blood T cell repertoires in COVID-19. Sequenced by immunoSEQ multiplex PCR; TCRdb stores in-frame clones only, minus some. The data hold under 250,000 clones, with about 91% observed a single time. Sequencing used peripheral blood. These receptors all stem from a woman between 25 and 40 years old with COVID-19, enrolled during active disease.

V usage is TRBV28 and J usage is TRBJ2-1; 8 bases are shared with TRBD2. Trimming took 5 bases from V and 6 from J; bases not matched to a gene: 6. The CDR3 totals 14 residues. Per the germline V gene, CDR1 is MDHEN and CDR2 is SYDVKM. CDR3 bases: TGTGCCAGCAGTCACGGGGGGGCGGGCAATGAGCAGTTCTTC. Translated: CASSHGGAGNEQFF.

The rearrangement uses TRBV6-2 or TRBV6-3 and TRBJ2-1; 11 nucleotides match TRBD2. CDR1 and CDR2 (germline): MNHEY, SVGEGT. The CDR3 is made up of 15 amino acids. V dropped 0 bases and J dropped 7; count of bases not matched to a gene: 2. The CDR3 region has the DNA TGTGCCAGCAGTTACTCGACTAGCGGGACGAATGAGCAGTTCTTC. It encodes CASSYSTSGTNEQFF.

The V gene is TRBV18, the J gene TRBJ2-1; tentative D call: TRBD2 (6 bases). Trimming left V 0 bases short and J 8 bases short, with 14 bases between. Germline V lookup: CDR1 KGHSH, CDR2 LQKENI. This CDR3 comprises 15 residues. The CDR3 spells CASSPPSSAKDEQFF. The CDR3 coding sequence is TGTGCCAGCTCACCACCGTCTAGCGCTAAGGATGAGCAGTTCTTC.

This clone was picked up one time. This chain links TRBV30 with TRBJ2-5, with D possibly TRBD2 on 5 matching bases. V was trimmed by 4 bases and J by 4 bases, leaving 7 bases between them. The CDR3 has 11 residues. Germline V gene sequence: CDR1 GTSNPN, CDR2 SVGIG (reference sequence). The CDR3 DNA sequence: TGTGCCTGGACCAGCGGAGAGACCCAGTACTTC. It specifies CAWTSGETQYF.

The J gene is TRBJ2-7, the V gene TRBV2, with D maybe TRBD1 (6 bases). This CDR3 is built from 12 residues. Germline V CDR1 and CDR2: SNHLY, FYNNEI. V lost 7 bases, J lost 4 bases, and 11 bases lay in between. The CDR3 is CASTSQGYEQYF. CDR3 nucleotides: TGTGCCAGCACCTCTCAGGGGTACGAGCAGTACTTC. Full variable domain (outside the CDR3, taken from reference TRBV2 and TRBJ2-7): EPEVTQTPSHQVTQMGQEVILRCVPISNHLYFYWYRQILGQKVEFLVSFYNNEISEKSEIFDDQFSVERPDGSNFTLKIRSTKLEDSAMYFCASTSQGYEQYFGPGTRLTVT.

This sequence joins TRBV27 and TRBJ1-5, with D tentatively TRBD1 (5 bases). Trimming removed 5 bases at V and 6 bases at J, with 23 bases between. Looked up from germline, CDR1 is MNHEY and CDR2 is SMNVEV (reference sequence). The CDR3 sequence is 17 residues long. CDR3 protein: CASSPYNPQGKGQPQHF. The CDR3 nucleotides are TGTGCCAGCAGTCCGTACAACCCCCAGGGAAAGGGTCAGCCCCAGCATTTT.

The CDR3 bases are TGCGCCAGCAGCTTGGGGCAGCCGGAGGCATACGAGCAGTACTTC. Its protein product is CASSLGQPEAYEQYF. The chain uses TRBV5-1 and TRBJ2-7; a weak D match, TRBD2 (5 bases). The CDR3 length is 15 residues. The germline gives CDR1 SGHRS, CDR2 YFSETQ. The ends were cut back, 0 bases at V and 4 bases at J, with 14 bases in the middle.

The V call is TRBV5-5, the J call TRBJ2-5, with 9 nucleotides matching TRBD1. This CDR3 region has 18 residues. With 2 bases clipped from V and 5 bases from J, the junction kept 16 bases outside the gene matches. The germline gives CDR1 SGHKS, CDR2 YYEKEE (reference sequence). The CDR3 DNA is TGTGCCAGCAGCTTCGGCATTACTGCGACAGGGGGATTGGAGACCCAGTACTTC. Protein sequence: CASSFGITATGGLETQYF.

The chain carries TRBV3-1 (or the pseudogene TRBV3-2) and TRBJ2-3; D remains unclear. Germline V CDR1 and CDR2: LGHDT, YNNKEL (reference sequence). CDR3 length: 13 amino acids. With 3 bases removed from V and 2 bases from J, the gap between germline ends came to 6 bases. CDR3 amino acids: CASSQYYTDTQYF. For the CDR3, the DNA is TGTGCCAGCAGCCAGTATTACACAGATACGCAGTATTTT.

This clone was seen more than once but under ten times. This chain connects TRBV21-1 to TRBJ1-6; the table's D call TRBD1 went unverified against the DNA. TRBV21-1 is assigned pseudogene status. CDR3 length equals 16 residues. Here the CDR3 DNA reads TGTGCCAGCAGCTCACAGGCCGCGGTTGATAATTCACCCCTCCACTTT. This codes for CASSSQAAVDNSPLHF.

The rearrangement uses TRBV4-1 and TRBJ2-3, with no clear D. V lost 4 bases, J lost 0 bases, and 14 bases lay in between. This CDR3 region has 16 residues. CDR1 is MGHRA and CDR2 is YSYEKL in the germline V gene. The CDR3 region has the DNA TGCGCCAGCAGCCCCCGTGACACAGCTAGCACAGATACGCAGTATTTT. As protein: CASSPRDTASTDTQYF.

Concerning this clone: The same CDR3 arises from other DNA sequences in this sample as well. V usage is TRBV10-3 and J usage is TRBJ2-7; TRBD1 is a possible D gene (6 bases). CDR1 and CDR2 from the germline V gene are ENHRY and SYGVKD. The CDR3 loop spans 14 amino acids. V gave up 0 bases and J gave up 2 bases, with 8 bases separating them. In DNA, the CDR3 is TGTGCCATCAGTGAGTCGACAGGAGCCTACGAGCAGTACTTC. Its translation is CAISESTGAYEQYF.

The J gene is TRBJ2-1, the V gene TRBV27; D remains unclear. CDR1 and CDR2 (germline): MNHEY, SMNVEV (reference sequence). Trimming took 0 bases from V and 9 from J, leaving 12 bases between them. The length of the CDR3 is 14 residues. CDR3 sequence reads: CASSLSIEVIEQFF. CDR3 coding DNA: TGTGCCAGCAGTTTATCGATAGAGGTCATTGAGCAGTTCTTC.

With respect to this clone: One junction end does not reproduce the germline sequence, and a read error may be involved. The V call is TRBV7-7, the J call TRBJ2-2; 9 nucleotides agree with TRBD2. The CDR3 consists of 15 residues. Looked up from germline, CDR1 is SSHAT and CDR2 is FNYEAQ (reference sequence). CDR3 nucleotides: TGTGCTAGCAGCCCTAGCGGGGTGTACACCGGGGAGCTGTTTTTT. The encoded protein is CASSPSGVYTGELFF.

This clone appeared a few times. This chain links TRBV28 with TRBJ2-1, with D tentatively TRBD2 (6 bases). V shed 6 bases and J shed 0 bases, with 6 bases lying between them. The germline gives CDR1 MDHEN, CDR2 SYDVKM. There are 13 residues in the CDR3. The DNA of the CDR3 is TGTGCCAGCAGGGGGGGCTCCTACAATGAGCAGTTCTTC. Translating gives CASRGGSYNEQFF.

This clone was seen a few times. The chain uses TRBV9 and TRBJ1-1; 7 bases fit TRBD1. V was clipped by 1 base and J by 2 bases; unmatched bases: 2. The CDR3 contains 14 residues. Germline V lookup: CDR1 SGDLS, CDR2 YYNGEE. The CDR3: CASSVRQGNTEAFF. The CDR3 bases are TGTGCCAGCAGCGTACGACAGGGCAACACTGAAGCTTTCTTT.

This chain links TRBV30 with TRBJ1-1, with TRBD1 as a possible D gene (5 bases). V was trimmed by 4 bases and J by 5 bases, leaving 14 bases between them. The V gene's germline CDR1 is GTSNPN and CDR2 SVGIG (reference sequence). This CDR3 spans 13 amino acids. CDR3 residues: CAWTLGAGTEAFF. The CDR3 DNA reads TGTGCCTGGACCCTAGGGGCGGGAACTGAAGCTTTCTTT.

Here the CDR3 reads CATGGTGNTIYF. The CDR3 nucleotides read TGTGCCACCGGGGGGACTGGAAACACCATATATTTT. This chain links TRBV24-1 with TRBJ1-3; the D gene is possibly TRBD1 (5 bases). This CDR3 region has 12 residues. Trimming left V 9 bases short and J 2 bases short, with 7 bases between. The germline CDR1 and CDR2 sequences are KGHDR and SFDVKD.

V gene TRBV15 combines with J gene TRBJ1-1, with D possibly matching TRBD1 (5 bases). Germline-derived CDR1 and CDR2 are LNHNV and YYDKDF (reference sequence). The CDR3 spans 15 residues. The ends were cut back, 0 bases at V and 10 bases at J, with 18 bases in the middle. The CDR3 sequence is CATSRDLRGQGGAFF. DNA of the CDR3: TGTGCCACCAGCAGAGATCTGAGGGGTCAGGGAGGAGCTTTCTTT.

The V call is TRBV6-1, the J call TRBJ1-1, with D perhaps TRBD1 (5 bases). This CDR3 region has 14 residues. V was shortened by 2 bases and J by 5 bases, with 12 bases between the two germline ends. The V gene's germline CDR1 is MNHNS and CDR2 SASEGT. CDR3 amino acids: CASSEPGGGTEAFF. CDR3 DNA sequence: TGTGCCAGCAGTGAACCTGGGGGGGGAACTGAAGCTTTCTTT.

The V and J genes are TRBV6-2 or TRBV6-3 and TRBJ1-1; D gene ambiguous. The germline V and J ends were trimmed by 6 bases and 8 bases, with 10 bases remaining between them. The germline V gene encodes CDR1 MNHEY and CDR2 SVGEGT. CDR3 length: 11 residues. The CDR3 DNA is TGTGCCAGCAGCTATACAACGGAAGCTTTCTTT. Amino acid sequence: CASSYTTEAFF.

The genes are TRBV11-2 and TRBJ1-4; D not certain. Trimming removed 5 bases from V and 7 bases from J, with 11 bases in between. From germline, CDR1 is SGHAT and CDR2 FQNNGV. The length of the CDR3 is 13 residues. The DNA for the CDR3 is TGTGCCAGCAGCGAGCGCCACCTTGAAAAACTGTTTTTT. Translation: CASSERHLEKLFF.

This chain uses TRBV2 with TRBJ2-1, with a possible D match to TRBD1 (7 bases). The CDR3 length is 15 residues. Germline V gene sequence: CDR1 SNHLY, CDR2 FYNNEI. Trimming removed 7 bases from V and 4 bases from J, with 17 bases in between. The CDR3 here is CASNSRGTAYNEQFF. Here the CDR3 DNA reads TGTGCCAGCAATTCTCGGGGGACAGCTTACAATGAGCAGTTCTTC.

The chain uses TRBV6-5 and TRBJ2-1; TRBD2 matches at 7 bases. V was clipped by 2 bases and J by 2 bases; unmatched bases: 6. This CDR3 has 16 residues. Per germline, CDR1 MNHEY and CDR2 SVGAGI. The CDR3 bases are TGTGCCAGCAGTTACGTCAGCGGGGTCACCTACAATGAGCAGTTCTTC. Its protein product is CASSYVSGVTYNEQFF.

The chain recombines TRBV27 with TRBJ1-5; unclear D gene. Germline CDR1 is MNHEY and CDR2 is SMNVEV (reference sequence). Trimming cost V 3 bases and J 3 bases, with 9 bases left between them. CDR3 length: 14 residues. This CDR3 is CASSFRGFNQPQHF. CDR3 coding DNA: TGTGCCAGCAGTTTTAGAGGTTTCAATCAGCCCCAGCATTTT.

The gene calls are TRBV6-5 and TRBJ2-5, with 8 bases aligning to TRBD2. Germline CDR1 MNHEY, CDR2 SVGAGI. Trimming removed 2 bases from V and 4 bases from J; junction bases left unmatched: 9. The CDR3 extends over 16 amino acids. The CDR3 region has the DNA TGTGCCAGCAGTTACCCTCGGGGGGGGCCAAGAGAGACCCAGTACTTC. This encodes CASSYPRGGPRETQYF.

To note about this clone: The limits of the CDR3 on the DNA are not certain, so only TCRdb's listed CDR3 is given. The rearrangement links TRBV6-5 to TRBJ2-2; TRBD1, the D gene given by the table, was not confirmed from the DNA. Germline assignment: CDR1 MNHEY and CDR2 SVGAGI. The CDR3 adds up to 15 amino acids, both ends counted. This CDR3 reads CASSSRGFGAGELFF.

The gene calls are TRBV2 and TRBJ2-7; D is uncertain. Germline assignment: CDR1 SNHLY and CDR2 FYNNEI. The CDR3 length is 14 residues. Deletions cut 7 bases from V and 6 bases from J, with 19 bases between. DNA of the CDR3: TGTGCCAGCATCCCTGCCGTTAGCTTAGGCGAGCAGTACGTC. Its translation is CASIPAVSLGEQYV.

This clone showed up just once. The chain links TRBV11-3 to TRBJ2-1; the match to TRBD2 covers 8 bases. Losses at the gene ends were 5 bases for V and 8 bases for J; bases not matched to a gene: 8. Germline V gene data show CDR1 as SGHNT and CDR2 as YENEEA. This CDR3 spans 14 amino acids. This chain's CDR3 is CASSQGLVGDEQFF. The CDR3 coding sequence is TGTGCCAGCAGCCAGGGACTAGTTGGCGATGAGCAGTTCTTC.

V gene TRBV7-9 combines with J gene TRBJ2-3; D may be TRBD2 (6 bases). Germline V gene lookup returns CDR1 SEHNR and CDR2 FQNEAQ (reference sequence). Trimming shortened V by 2 bases and J by 5 bases, and 8 bases separated the two germline ends. The CDR3 covers 13 residues. CDR3 loop: CASSLNGGDTQYF. DNA of the CDR3: TGTGCCAGCAGCTTAAACGGGGGAGATACGCAGTATTTT.